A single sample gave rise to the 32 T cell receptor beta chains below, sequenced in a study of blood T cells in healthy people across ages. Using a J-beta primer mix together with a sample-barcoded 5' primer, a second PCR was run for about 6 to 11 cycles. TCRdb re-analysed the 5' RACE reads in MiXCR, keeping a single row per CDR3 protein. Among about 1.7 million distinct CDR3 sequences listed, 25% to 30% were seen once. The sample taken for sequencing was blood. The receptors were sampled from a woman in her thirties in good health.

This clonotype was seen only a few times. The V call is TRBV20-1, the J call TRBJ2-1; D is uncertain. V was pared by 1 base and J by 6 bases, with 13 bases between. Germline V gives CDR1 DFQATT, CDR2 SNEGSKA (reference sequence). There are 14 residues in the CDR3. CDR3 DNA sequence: TGCAGTGCTAGAGCGGGTCATGGGTTCAATGAGCAGTTCTTC. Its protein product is CSARAGHGFNEQFF.

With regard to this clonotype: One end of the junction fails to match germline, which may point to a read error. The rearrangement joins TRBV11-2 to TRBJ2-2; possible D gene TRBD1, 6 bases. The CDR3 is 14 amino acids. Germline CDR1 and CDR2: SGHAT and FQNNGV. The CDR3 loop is CASSQLQGNGKLFF. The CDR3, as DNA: TGTGCCAGCAGCCAACTCCAGGGGAACGGGAAGCTGTTTTTT.

In nucleotides, the CDR3 is TGTGCCAGCACCGCCAACCCTAGAGCAGATACGCAGTATTTT. Protein: CASTANPRADTQYF. The chain joins TRBV6-2 or TRBV6-3 to TRBJ2-3, with unresolved D. Germline lookup yields CDR1 MNHEY and CDR2 SVGEGT. Between the trimmed V and J ends, which lost 7 bases and 4 bases, there was a span of 15 bases. The CDR3 is made up of 14 amino acids.

Here the CDR3 reads CASSESGGSNQPQHF. The CDR3 coding sequence is TGCGCCAGCAGTGAGTCGGGGGGAAGCAATCAGCCCCAGCATTTT. The chain has TRBV10-2 and TRBJ1-5; D is possibly TRBD1 (5 bases). Looked up from germline, CDR1 is WSHSY and CDR2 is SAAADI. The CDR3 is 15 amino acids. Trimming removed 0 bases from V and 1 base from J, with 7 bases in between.

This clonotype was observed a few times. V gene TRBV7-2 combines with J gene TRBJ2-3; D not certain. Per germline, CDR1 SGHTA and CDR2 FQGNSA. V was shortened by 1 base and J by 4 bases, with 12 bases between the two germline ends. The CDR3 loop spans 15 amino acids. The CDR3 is CASSLDSPFADTQYF. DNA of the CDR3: TGTGCCAGCAGCTTAGACAGCCCCTTCGCAGATACGCAGTATTTT.

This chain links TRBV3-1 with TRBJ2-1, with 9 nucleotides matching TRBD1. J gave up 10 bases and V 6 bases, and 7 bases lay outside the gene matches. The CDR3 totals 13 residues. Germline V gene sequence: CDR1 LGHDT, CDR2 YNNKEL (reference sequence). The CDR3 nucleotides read TGTGCCAGCAGTCAGGGACAGGGACGAGAGCAGTTCTTC. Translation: CASSQGQGREQFF.

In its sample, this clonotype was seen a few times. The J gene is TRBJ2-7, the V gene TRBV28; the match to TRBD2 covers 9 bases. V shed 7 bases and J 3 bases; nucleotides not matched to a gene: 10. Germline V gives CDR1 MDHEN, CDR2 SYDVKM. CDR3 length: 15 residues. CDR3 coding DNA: TGTGCCAGCATTGCGGGGGGGGCCGGTCGCTACGAGCAGTACTTC. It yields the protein CASIAGGAGRYEQYF.

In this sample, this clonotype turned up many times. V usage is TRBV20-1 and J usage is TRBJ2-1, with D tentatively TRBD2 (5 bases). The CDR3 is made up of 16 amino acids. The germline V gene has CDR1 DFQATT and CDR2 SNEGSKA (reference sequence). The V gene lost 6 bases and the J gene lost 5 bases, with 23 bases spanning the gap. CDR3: CSALEYLRDLDNEQFF. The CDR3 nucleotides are TGCAGTGCGCTAGAGTACCTACGGGATTTAGACAATGAGCAGTTCTTC.

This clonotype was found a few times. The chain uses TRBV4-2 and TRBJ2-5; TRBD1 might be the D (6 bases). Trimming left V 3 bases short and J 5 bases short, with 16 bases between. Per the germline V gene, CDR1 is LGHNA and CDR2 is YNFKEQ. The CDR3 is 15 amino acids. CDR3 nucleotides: TGTGCCAGCAGCCACCCAGGGGAGACCCCTGAGACCCAGTACTTC. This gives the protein CASSHPGETPETQYF.

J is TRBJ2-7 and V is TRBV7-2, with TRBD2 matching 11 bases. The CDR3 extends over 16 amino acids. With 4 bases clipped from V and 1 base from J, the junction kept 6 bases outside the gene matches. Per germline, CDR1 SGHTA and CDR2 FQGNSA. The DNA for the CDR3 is TGTGCCAGCAGCTACACCACTAGCGGGGGATCCTACGAGCAGTACTTC. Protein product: CASSYTTSGGSYEQYF.

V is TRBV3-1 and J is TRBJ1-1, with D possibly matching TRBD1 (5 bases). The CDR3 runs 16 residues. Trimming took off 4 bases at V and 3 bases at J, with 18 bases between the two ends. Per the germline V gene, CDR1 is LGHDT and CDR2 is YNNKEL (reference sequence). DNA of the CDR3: TGTGCCAGCAGCCGTCAGTGGGGGGTCGCGGACACTGAAGCTTTCTTT. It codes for CASSRQWGVADTEAFF.

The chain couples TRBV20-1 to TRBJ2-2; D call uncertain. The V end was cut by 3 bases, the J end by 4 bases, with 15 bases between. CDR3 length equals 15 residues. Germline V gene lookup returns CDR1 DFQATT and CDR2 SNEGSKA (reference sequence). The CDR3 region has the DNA TGCAGTGCTAGTCGAGGAGCGAGAAGCACCGGGGAGCTGTTTTTT. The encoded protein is CSASRGARSTGELFF.

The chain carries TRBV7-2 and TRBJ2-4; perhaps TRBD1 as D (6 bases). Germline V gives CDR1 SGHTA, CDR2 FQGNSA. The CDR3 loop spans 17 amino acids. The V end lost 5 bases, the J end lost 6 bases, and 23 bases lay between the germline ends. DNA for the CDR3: TGTGCCAGCAGCGCTGGGGTCGTAGGCACAGGGATAAACATTCAGTACTTC. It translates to CASSAGVVGTGINIQYF.

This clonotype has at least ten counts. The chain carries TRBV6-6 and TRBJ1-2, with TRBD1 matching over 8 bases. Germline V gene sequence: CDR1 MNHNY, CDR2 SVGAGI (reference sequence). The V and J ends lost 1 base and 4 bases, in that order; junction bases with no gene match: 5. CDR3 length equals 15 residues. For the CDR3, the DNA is TGTGCCAGCAGTTACTTGGACAGGGATGGCTATGGCTACACCTTC. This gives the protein CASSYLDRDGYGYTF.

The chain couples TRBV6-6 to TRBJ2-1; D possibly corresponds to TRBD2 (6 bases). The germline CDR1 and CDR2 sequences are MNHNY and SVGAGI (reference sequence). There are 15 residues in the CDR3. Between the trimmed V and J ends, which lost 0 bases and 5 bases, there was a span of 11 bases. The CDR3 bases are TGTGCCAGCAGTTACTCAGGCGGGGCGAACAATGAGCAGTTCTTC. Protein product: CASSYSGGANNEQFF.

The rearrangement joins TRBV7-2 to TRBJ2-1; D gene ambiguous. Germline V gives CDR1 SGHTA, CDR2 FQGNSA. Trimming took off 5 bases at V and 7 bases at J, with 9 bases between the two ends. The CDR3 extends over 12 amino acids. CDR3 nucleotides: TGTGCCAGCAGCCTCTTTAAAAATGAGCAGTTCTTC. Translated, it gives CASSLFKNEQFF.

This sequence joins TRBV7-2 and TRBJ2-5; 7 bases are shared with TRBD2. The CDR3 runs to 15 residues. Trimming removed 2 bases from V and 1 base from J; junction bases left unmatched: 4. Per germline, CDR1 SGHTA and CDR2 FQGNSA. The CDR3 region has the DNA TGTGCCAGCAGCTTAAGCGGGGCTTTCCAAGAGACCCAGTACTTC. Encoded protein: CASSLSGAFQETQYF.

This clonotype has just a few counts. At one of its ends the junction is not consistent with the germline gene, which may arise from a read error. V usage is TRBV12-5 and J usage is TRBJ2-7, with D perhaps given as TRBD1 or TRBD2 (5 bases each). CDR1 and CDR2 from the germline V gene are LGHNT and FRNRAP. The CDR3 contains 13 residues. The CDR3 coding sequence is TGTGTTAGTGCCCTACCGGGGCGCGTCGAGCAGTACTTC. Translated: CVSALPGRVEQYF.

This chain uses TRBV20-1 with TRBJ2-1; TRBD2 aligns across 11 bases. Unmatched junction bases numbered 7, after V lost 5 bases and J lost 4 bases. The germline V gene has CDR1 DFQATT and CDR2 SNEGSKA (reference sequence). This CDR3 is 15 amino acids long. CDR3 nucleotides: TGCAGTGCTGAGGGACTAGCGGAGTTTTACAATGAGCAGTTCTTC. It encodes CSAEGLAEFYNEQFF.

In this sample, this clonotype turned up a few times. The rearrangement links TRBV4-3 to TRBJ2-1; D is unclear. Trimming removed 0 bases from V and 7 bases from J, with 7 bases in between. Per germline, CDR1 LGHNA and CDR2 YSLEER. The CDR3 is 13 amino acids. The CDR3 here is CASSQDPENEQFF. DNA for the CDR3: TGCGCCAGCAGCCAAGATCCCGAAAATGAGCAGTTCTTC.

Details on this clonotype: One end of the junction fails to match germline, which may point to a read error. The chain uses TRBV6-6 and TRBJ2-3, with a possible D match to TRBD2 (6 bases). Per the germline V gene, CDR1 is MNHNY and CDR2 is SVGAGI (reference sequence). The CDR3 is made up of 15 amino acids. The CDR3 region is CASSYSLATADMQYF. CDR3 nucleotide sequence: TGTGCCAGCAGTTACTCCCTAGCGACTGCAGATATGCAGTATTTT.

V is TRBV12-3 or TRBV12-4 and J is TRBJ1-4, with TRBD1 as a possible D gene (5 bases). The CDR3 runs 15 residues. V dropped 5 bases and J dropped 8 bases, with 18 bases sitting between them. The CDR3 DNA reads TGTGCCAGCAGTCCAGAGGGGCAGTCTTGGGAAAAACTGTTTTTT. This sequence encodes CASSPEGQSWEKLFF.

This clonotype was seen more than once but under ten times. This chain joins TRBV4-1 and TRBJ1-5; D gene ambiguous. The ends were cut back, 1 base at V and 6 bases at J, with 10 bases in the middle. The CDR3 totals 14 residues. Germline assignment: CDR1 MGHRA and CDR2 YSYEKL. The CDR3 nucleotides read TGCGCCAGCAGCCAAGTAGGTCTGTTTCAGCCCCAGCATTTT. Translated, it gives CASSQVGLFQPQHF.

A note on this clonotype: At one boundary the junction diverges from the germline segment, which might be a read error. Written as DNA, the CDR3 is TGTGCCGGCAGCTGGGCCAGGGGCAATCAGCCCCAGCATTTT. Its translation: CAGSWARGNQPQHF. The rearrangement uses TRBV5-5 and TRBJ1-5, with TRBD1 as a possible D gene (5 bases). Germline V gene sequence: CDR1 SGHKS, CDR2 YYEKEE (reference sequence). The CDR3 runs 14 residues. The full variable domain, with the rest looked up from reference TRBV5-5 and TRBJ1-5, is DAGVTQSPTHLIKTRGQQVTLRCSPISGHKSVSWYQQVLGQGPQFIFQYYEKEERGRGNFPDRFSARQFPNYSSELNVNALLLGDSALYLCAGSWARGNQPQHFGDGTRLSIL.

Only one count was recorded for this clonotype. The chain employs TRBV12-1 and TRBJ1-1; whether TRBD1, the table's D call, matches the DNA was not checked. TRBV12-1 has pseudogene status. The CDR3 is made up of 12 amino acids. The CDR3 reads CASSWRVTEAFF. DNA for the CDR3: TGTGCCAGCAGCTGGCGCGTCACTGAAGCTTTCTTT.

The CDR3: CASRTVFRGRTTDTQYF. In nucleotides, the CDR3 is TGTGCCAGCAGAACCGTGTTTCGGGGGCGAACCACAGATACGCAGTATTTT. V gene TRBV27 combines with J gene TRBJ2-3; D assignment may be TRBD1 or TRBD2 (6 bases each). Per germline, CDR1 MNHEY and CDR2 SMNVEV (reference sequence). The V end lost 6 bases, the J end lost 2 bases, and 21 bases lay between the germline ends. This CDR3 is 17 amino acids long.

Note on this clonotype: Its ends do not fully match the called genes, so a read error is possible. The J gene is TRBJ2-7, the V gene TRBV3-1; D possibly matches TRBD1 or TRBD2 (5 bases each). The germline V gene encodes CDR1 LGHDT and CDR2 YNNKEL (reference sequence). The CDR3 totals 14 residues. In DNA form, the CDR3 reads TGTACCAGCAGCCGAGGGACGGTGGTCTACGAGCAGTACTTC. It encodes CTSSRGTVVYEQYF.

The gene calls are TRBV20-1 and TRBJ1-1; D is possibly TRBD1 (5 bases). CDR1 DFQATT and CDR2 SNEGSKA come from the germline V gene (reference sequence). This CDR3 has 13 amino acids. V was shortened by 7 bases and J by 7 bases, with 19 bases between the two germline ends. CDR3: CSVLDRPTSEAFF. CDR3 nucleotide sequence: TGCAGTGTTCTAGACAGACCTACCAGTGAAGCTTTCTTT.

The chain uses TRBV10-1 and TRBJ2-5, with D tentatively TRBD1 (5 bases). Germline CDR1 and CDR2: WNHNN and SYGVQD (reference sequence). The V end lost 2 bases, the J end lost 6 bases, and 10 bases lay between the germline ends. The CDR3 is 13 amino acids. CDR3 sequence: CASSEGWTKTQYF. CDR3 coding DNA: TGCGCCAGCAGTGAGGGGTGGACAAAGACCCAGTACTTC.

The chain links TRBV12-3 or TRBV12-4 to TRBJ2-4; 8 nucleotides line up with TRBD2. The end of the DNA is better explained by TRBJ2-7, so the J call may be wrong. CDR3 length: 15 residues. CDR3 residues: CASSLSGSPPYEQYF. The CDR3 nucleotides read TGTGCCAGCAGTTTGAGCGGGAGCCCCCCTTACGAGCAGTACTTC.

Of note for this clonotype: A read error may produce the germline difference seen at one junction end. The CDR3 nucleotides are TGTGCCAGCAGTTTCTCTAGCGGGAACTACGGGCAGTACTTC. Translation: CASSFSSGNYGQYF. The J gene is TRBJ2-7, the V gene TRBV12-3 or TRBV12-4, with 9 bases that match TRBD2. CDR3 length: 14 residues.

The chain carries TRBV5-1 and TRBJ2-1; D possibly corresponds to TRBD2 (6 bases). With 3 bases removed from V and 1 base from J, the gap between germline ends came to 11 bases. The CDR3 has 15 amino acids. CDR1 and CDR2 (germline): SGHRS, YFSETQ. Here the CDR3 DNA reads TGCGCCAGCAGCTGGGAGGCGTTTTCCTACAATGAGCAGTTCTTC. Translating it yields CASSWEAFSYNEQFF.